Listed here are 26 T cell receptor beta chains from one sample, sequenced in a study of cytomegalovirus exposure and HLA in healthy donors. TCRdb's table, derived via immunoSEQ multiplex PCR, lists solely in-frame clones and lacks some. This table has 150,000 to 200,000 clones, about 90% appearing once. The sequenced material came from PBMCs. The receptors here all came from a woman aged 18-35 years in good health and CMV-seropositive.

This clone was picked up a small number of times. The rearrangement joins TRBV2 to TRBJ1-2, with D perhaps matching TRBD1 (5 bases). Germline CDR1 is SNHLY and CDR2 is FYNNEI. V was clipped by 4 bases and J by 0 bases, with 9 bases between them. CDR3 length equals 14 residues. The CDR3 sequence is CASSGGGTNYGYTF. CDR3 in DNA: TGTGCCAGCAGTGGGGGCGGGACTAACTATGGCTACACCTTC.

The chain carries TRBV4-2 and TRBJ2-7; perhaps TRBD1 as D (6 bases). V was clipped by 2 bases and J by 2 bases, with 13 bases between them. The CDR3 is 15 residues long. Germline V lookup: CDR1 LGHNA, CDR2 YNFKEQ. The CDR3 here is CASSQTPTGPYEQYF. The CDR3 DNA reads as TGTGCCAGCAGCCAAACCCCAACAGGGCCCTACGAGCAGTACTTC.

The V gene is TRBV7-9, the J gene TRBJ2-1; 8 bases match TRBD2. CDR3 length: 13 residues. The germline CDR1 and CDR2 sequences are SEHNR and FQNEAQ (reference sequence). With 3 bases clipped from V and 9 bases from J, the junction kept 4 bases outside the gene matches. CDR3 region: CASSLTSVPEQFF. The DNA of the CDR3 is TGTGCCAGCAGCTTGACTAGCGTTCCTGAGCAGTTCTTC.

The CDR3 loop reads CASSLLGTADYEQYF. In nucleotides, the CDR3 is TGTGCCAGCAGCTTGTTGGGGACTGCCGACTACGAGCAGTACTTC. The chain uses TRBV5-6 and TRBJ2-7; D possibly corresponds to TRBD2 (6 bases). The CDR3 length is 15 residues. CDR1 is SGHDT, CDR2 YYEEEE, per germline. The ends were cut back, 1 base at V and 3 bases at J, with 14 bases in the middle.

The chain employs TRBV6-5 and TRBJ2-5, with D perhaps matching TRBD1 (5 bases). Trimming took 3 bases from V and 6 from J, leaving 14 bases between them. CDR3 size: 14 residues. From germline, CDR1 is MNHEY and CDR2 SVGAGI. This CDR3 reads CASSYEQGGKTQYF. Here the CDR3 DNA reads TGTGCCAGCAGTTATGAGCAGGGCGGAAAGACCCAGTACTTC.

Worth noting for this clone: The sample has other DNA sequences that encode this CDR3 too. V usage is TRBV12-5 and J usage is TRBJ2-1; 13 positions match TRBD2. J was trimmed by 8 bases and V by 1 base; bases with no gene match: 2. There are 15 residues in the CDR3. CDR1 and CDR2 (germline): LGHNT, FRNRAP. The CDR3 loop is CASGLGLAGGDEQFF. The CDR3 DNA sequence: TGTGCTAGTGGTTTGGGACTAGCGGGAGGCGATGAGCAGTTCTTC.

CDR3 amino acids: CASSAGTGHFTDTQYF. The CDR3 DNA is TGTGCCAGCAGCGCTGGGACAGGACACTTCACAGATACGCAGTATTTT. The chain is built from TRBV11-3 and TRBJ2-3, with 8 bases that match TRBD1. Germline CDR1 reads SGHNT; CDR2 reads YENEEA. The J segment lost 2 bases and the V segment lost 5 bases, leaving 9 bases of the junction unmatched. This CDR3 contains 16 residues.

This clone was found a few times. The rearrangement links TRBV7-9 to TRBJ2-1; TRBD2 matches at 11 bases. Germline CDR1 is SEHNR and CDR2 is FQNEAQ (reference sequence). V lost 5 bases, J lost 7 bases, and 7 bases stayed unmatched. The CDR3 spans 15 residues. The DNA of the CDR3 is TGTGCCAGCAGCCCCCGACTAGCGGGATTGAATGAGCAGTTCTTC. This codes for CASSPRLAGLNEQFF.

The V gene is TRBV2, the J gene TRBJ2-1; D is ambiguous. The CDR3 has 12 residues. CDR1 and CDR2 from the germline V gene are SNHLY and FYNNEI. Trimming took off 9 bases at V and 8 bases at J, with 14 bases between the two ends. The CDR3 is CARTGAPDEQFF. The DNA of the CDR3 is TGTGCCAGGACTGGCGCCCCGGATGAGCAGTTCTTC.

The V gene is TRBV5-5, the J gene TRBJ2-5; TRBD1 might be the D (6 bases). Trimming removed 4 bases at V and 5 bases at J, with 9 bases between. Germline-derived CDR1 and CDR2 are SGHKS and YYEKEE (reference sequence). The CDR3 is 12 residues long. The CDR3 coding sequence is TGTGCCAGCAGCCCTGGACAGGAGACCCAGTACTTC. It encodes CASSPGQETQYF.

The chain links TRBV18 to TRBJ2-7; 7 nucleotides line up with TRBD1. V lost 6 bases and J lost 4; bases outside the gene matches: 6. Germline lookup yields CDR1 KGHSH and CDR2 LQKENI. The CDR3 runs 13 residues. The CDR3 here is CASSPKQGYEQYF. CDR3 bases: TGTGCCAGCTCTCCCAAACAGGGGTACGAGCAGTACTTC.

V and J are TRBV7-3 and TRBJ2-7, with D possibly TRBD2 on 6 matching bases. The CDR3 covers 15 residues. Trimming took 1 base from V and 5 from J, leaving 15 bases between them. Germline-derived CDR1 and CDR2 are SGHTA and FQGTGA. The CDR3 loop reads CASSLKPGVENEQYF. For the CDR3, the DNA is TGTGCCAGCAGCTTAAAGCCGGGAGTTGAGAACGAGCAGTACTTC.

A single count supports this clone. The V call is TRBV4-3, the J call TRBJ2-3; D not certain. V lost 1 base, J lost 0 bases, and 11 bases lay in between. This CDR3 contains 16 residues. Germline V gene data show CDR1 as LGHNA and CDR2 as YSLEER. CDR3 sequence: CASSQVDGESTDTQYF. The CDR3 DNA sequence: TGCGCCAGCAGCCAAGTTGACGGAGAAAGCACAGATACGCAGTATTTT.

The chain employs TRBV2 and TRBJ2-1, with D tentatively TRBD1 (5 bases). V lost 4 bases and J lost 0, with 22 bases in between. Germline CDR1 reads SNHLY; CDR2 reads FYNNEI. This CDR3 is 19 amino acids long. Here the CDR3 reads CASSVKGVISASSYNEQFF. CDR3 DNA: TGTGCCAGCAGTGTGAAAGGGGTGATAAGCGCAAGCTCCTACAATGAGCAGTTCTTC.

This rearrangement joins TRBV29-1 to TRBJ2-5; 12 nucleotides match TRBD2. Germline-derived CDR1 and CDR2 are SQVTM and ANQGSEA. V lost 6 bases to trimming and J lost 3 bases; unmatched junction nucleotides: 11. This CDR3 is built from 16 residues. The CDR3 nucleotides are TGCAGCGTGACTTTGACTAGCGGGAGAGGGGAAGAGACCCAGTACTTC. As protein: CSVTLTSGRGEETQYF.

In this sample, this clone turned up a few times. This rearrangement joins TRBV4-3 to TRBJ2-7; 8 positions match TRBD2. CDR1 is LGHNA and CDR2 is YSLEER in the germline V gene. This CDR3 region has 18 residues. With 0 bases clipped from V and 1 base from J, the junction kept 11 bases outside the gene matches. The CDR3 loop reads CASSQDAPPLAESYEQYF. Written as DNA, the CDR3 is TGCGCCAGCAGCCAAGATGCTCCTCCACTAGCGGAGTCCTACGAGCAGTACTTC.

The chain couples TRBV10-3 to TRBJ2-3; 8 bases are shared with TRBD1. From germline, CDR1 is ENHRY and CDR2 SYGVKD. V lost 2 bases, J lost 0 bases, and 7 bases stayed unmatched. The CDR3 runs to 17 residues. The CDR3 DNA reads as TGTGCCATCAGTGAGGGAATGACAGGGGATAGCACAGATACGCAGTATTTT. Residues: CAISEGMTGDSTDTQYF.

The chain uses TRBV5-8 and TRBJ2-7, with 8 bases lining up with TRBD1. The germline CDR1 and CDR2 sequences are SGHTS and YDEGEE. This CDR3 contains 14 residues. The trim removed 5 bases at V and 0 bases at J, leaving 4 bases unmatched. This CDR3 reads CASRLTGASYEQYF. CDR3 DNA sequence: TGTGCCAGCAGACTGACAGGGGCCTCCTACGAGCAGTACTTC.

J is TRBJ2-7 and V is TRBV10-3; 7 bases match TRBD2. V trimming: 4 bases; J trimming: 6 bases; junction bases outside the gene matches: 6. Germline V gene lookup returns CDR1 ENHRY and CDR2 SYGVKD. There are 13 residues in the CDR3. The CDR3 is CAISGREEREQYF. DNA of the CDR3: TGTGCCATCAGTGGTCGGGAGGAACGCGAGCAGTACTTC.

This sequence joins TRBV15 and TRBJ2-5; D is possibly TRBD1 (6 bases). The length of the CDR3 is 13 residues. Per germline, CDR1 LNHNV and CDR2 YYDKDF (reference sequence). V was cut by 3 bases and J by 2 bases, with 7 bases left in between. The CDR3 nucleotides are TGTGCCACCAGCAGTACAGGGCAAGAGACCCAGTACTTC. Its protein is CATSSTGQETQYF.

The genes are TRBV6-4 and TRBJ2-3; 9 positions match TRBD1. V lost 3 bases, J lost 2 bases, and 3 bases stayed unmatched. The CDR3 runs 15 residues. The germline V gene has CDR1 MRHNA and CDR2 SNTAGT. The CDR3 sequence is CASSDGTGSTDTQYF. CDR3 nucleotide sequence: TGTGCCAGCAGTGATGGGACAGGGTCCACAGATACGCAGTATTTT.

Notes on this clone: A junction boundary mismatches the germline segment, possibly from a read error. The CDR3 loop reads CASSIVGTDLHF. The CDR3 DNA reads as TGTGCCAGTAGTATAGTAGGGACAGATTTACACTTC. This chain links TRBV19 with TRBJ2-7, with 7 bases that match TRBD1. Per germline, CDR1 LNHDA and CDR2 SQIVND (reference sequence). CDR3 length: 12 residues. The variable domain in full, with the rest retrieved from reference TRBV19 and TRBJ2-7, is DGGITQSPKYLFRKEGQNVTLSCEQNLNHDAMYWYRQDPGQGLRLIYYSQIVNDFQKGDIAEGYSVSREKKESFPLTVTSAQKNPTAFYLCASSIVGTDLHFGPGTRLTVT.

As to this clone: The same CDR3 is also encoded by other DNA sequences in this sample. The chain joins TRBV19 to TRBJ2-5; no definite D call. Germline CDR1 reads LNHDA; CDR2 reads SQIVND (reference sequence). This CDR3 spans 12 amino acids. Between the trimmed V and J ends, which lost 4 bases and 0 bases, there was a span of 3 bases. CDR3 DNA: TGTGCCAGTAGTACCAACCAAGAGACCCAGTACTTC. It translates to CASSTNQETQYF.

The J gene is TRBJ2-7, the V gene TRBV7-9; possible D gene TRBD2, 5 bases. This CDR3 contains 12 residues. Germline CDR1 and CDR2: SEHNR and FQNEAQ (reference sequence). V lost 5 bases and J lost 4, with 9 bases in between. The CDR3 is CASSEGLYEQYF. The DNA of the CDR3 is TGTGCCAGCAGCGAGGGTCTTTACGAGCAGTACTTC.

V gene TRBV6-6 combines with J gene TRBJ1-5; a possible D gene is TRBD1 (5 bases). CDR1 and CDR2 (germline): MNHNY, SVGAGI (reference sequence). CDR3 length equals 14 residues. Trimming left V 10 bases short and J 1 base short, with 14 bases between. The CDR3 loop reads CATRGEGSNQPQHF. CDR3 DNA: TGTGCCACCAGAGGGGAGGGGAGCAATCAGCCCCAGCATTTT.

The J gene is TRBJ1-1, the V gene TRBV18, with a weak D call TRBD1 (6 bases). Per the germline V gene, CDR1 is KGHSH and CDR2 is LQKENI. The CDR3 has 12 residues. The ends were cut back, 4 bases at V and 8 bases at J, with 11 bases in the middle. Here the CDR3 reads CASSRTEPEAFF. CDR3 bases: TGTGCCAGCTCACGGACAGAGCCCGAAGCTTTCTTT. The whole variable domain, remainder taken from reference TRBV18 and TRBJ1-1, is NAGVMQNPRHLVRRRGQEARLRCSPMKGHSHVYWYRQLPEEGLKFMVYLQKENIIDESGMPKERFSAEFPKEGPSILRIQQVVRGDSAAYFCASSRTEPEAFFGQGTRLTVV.